The rows below give T cell receptor beta chains drawn from one sample of a study of T cells after yellow fever vaccination. MiXCR, applied by TCRdb to the 5' RACE reads, yields one record per CDR3 protein. The sample contains 25,000 to 35,000 distinct CDR3 sequences, nearly 4.5% of which appear only once. This specimen consisted of CD8+ T cells sorted from PBMCs, obtained 5 days after the yellow fever booster vaccination. These receptors came from a man in his thirties or forties who received the YFV17D yellow fever vaccine. Both conserved end residues are part of each CDR3. The D gene is left open where the match is weak. Sizes are listed as once, few, many, or a class for an expanded clone.

TRBD1,many,TRBJ2-7,15,TRBV6-2/TRBV6-3,TGTGCCAGCAGTACTCTTACCGGGACAGGATACGAGCAGTACTTC,CASSTLTGTGYEQYF
TRBD1,many,TRBJ2-7,15,TRBV4-3,TGCGCCAGCAGCCAAGATCCCACAGGGGGAGGCGAGCAGTACTTC,CASSQDPTGGGEQYF
TRBD1,many,TRBJ2-5,12,TRBV29-1,TGCAGCGACCTGACAGGGCAAGAGACCCAGTACTTC,CSDLTGQETQYF
-,many,TRBJ2-7,15,TRBV25-1,TGTGCCAGCAGTGAATTCGTGGGAGCTAGGCACGAGCAGTACTTC,CASSEFVGARHEQYF
TRBD2,many,TRBJ2-2,17,TRBV6-2/TRBV6-3,TGTGCCAGCGAACCTATCACTAGCGGGATGAACACCGGGGAGCTGTTTTTT,CASEPITSGMNTGELFF
-,many,TRBJ2-1,14,TRBV10-3,TGTGCCATCAGTGGACCGGGCGAATACAATGAGCAGTTCTTC,CAISGPGEYNEQFF
-,many,TRBJ2-1,13,TRBV12-3/TRBV12-4,TGTGCCAGCAGTTTTTCAGGGGCGATTGAGCAGTTCTTC,CASSFSGAIEQFF
-,many,TRBJ2-7,16,TRBV7-2,TGTGCCAGCAGCTTAGTCGGGGTGAGGGCCCTCGACGAGCAGTACTTC,CASSLVGVRALDEQYF
-,many,TRBJ2-5,16,TRBV4-3,TGCGCCAGCAGCCAAGATCGCAGTCAAGTGTCAGAGACCCAGTACTTC,CASSQDRSQVSETQYF
TRBD1,many,TRBJ2-2,19,TRBV11-2,TGTGCCAGCAGCTATCCCGGGCGGACAGGGCTAAGAAGGGACGGGGAGCTGTTTTTT,CASSYPGRTGLRRDGELFF
TRBD2,many,TRBJ2-1,14,TRBV20-1,TGCAGTGCACTAGCGGGAGGGTCGTTCAATGAGCAGTTCTTC,CSALAGGSFNEQFF
-,many,TRBJ2-1,13,TRBV4-3,TGCGCCAGCAGCCAAATATGGGGCGATGAGCAGTTCTTC,CASSQIWGDEQFF
-,many,TRBJ2-7,11,TRBV29-1,TGCAGCGTTGGGGCTGCGGACGAGCAGTACTTC,CSVGAADEQYF
-,many,TRBJ2-1,16,TRBV14,TGTGCCAGCAGGGTTCGGACTCCTTCTTCCTACAATGAGCAGTTCTTC,CASRVRTPSSYNEQFF
-,many,TRBJ2-5,15,TRBV11-2,TGTGCCAGCAGCTTAGACTACGGGAGAGCAGAGACCCAGTACTTC,CASSLDYGRAETQYF
TRBD1,many,TRBJ2-1,15,TRBV7-9,TGTGCCAGCAGCTCGACAGGGGTCCGCTACAATGAGCAGTTCTTC,CASSSTGVRYNEQFF
-,many,TRBJ2-7,16,TRBV5-5,TGTGCCAGCAGCTTGTCCCGGGGACCTATTCCCGACGAGCAGTACTTC,CASSLSRGPIPDEQYF
TRBD2,many,TRBJ2-7,13,TRBV20-1,TGCAGTGCGGATGGACTAGTTAACTACGAGCAGTACTTC,CSADGLVNYEQYF
TRBD1,many,TRBJ2-7,14,TRBV6-1,TGTGCCAGCAGTGAAATTAGGGGGCCCAACGAGCAGTACTTC,CASSEIRGPNEQYF
-,many,TRBJ2-3,18,TRBV2,TGTGCCAGCAACTCAGAACTTGGACAGCCCCAGAGCACAGATACGCAGTATTTT,CASNSELGQPQSTDTQYF
TRBD2,many,TRBJ2-2,16,TRBV28,TGTGCCACCAGTGGTCCCGGGACTAGCCTGACCGGGGAGCTGTTTTTT,CATSGPGTSLTGELFF
TRBD2,many,TRBJ2-5,13,TRBV5-1,TGCGCCAGCACCTTAGCGGGAGAAGAGACCCAGTACTTC,CASTLAGEETQYF
-,many,TRBJ1-3,14,TRBV7-3,TGTGCCAGCAGCTGCCACAGGGCGGGAAACACCATATATTTT,CASSCHRAGNTIYF
-,many,TRBJ2-5,13,TRBV20-1,TGCAGTATCTCTGGGGGAGGCCAAGAGACCCAGTACTTC,CSISGGGQETQYF
TRBD2,few,TRBJ2-3,18,TRBV2,TGTGCCAGCTGTTTTTCGCTAGCGGGGGAATCAAGCACAGATACGCAGTATTTT,CASCFSLAGESSTDTQYF
-,many,TRBJ2-7,19,TRBV4-3,TGCGCCAGCAGCCAAGGTACCCGAGGCCCTGAAGGGTCGATCTACGAGCAGTACTTC,CASSQGTRGPEGSIYEQYF
-,many,TRBJ2-1,16,TRBV7-6,TGTGCCAGCAGCCCAACGAGTGGGGGGAGCCCCAATGAGCAGTTCTTC,CASSPTSGGSPNEQFF